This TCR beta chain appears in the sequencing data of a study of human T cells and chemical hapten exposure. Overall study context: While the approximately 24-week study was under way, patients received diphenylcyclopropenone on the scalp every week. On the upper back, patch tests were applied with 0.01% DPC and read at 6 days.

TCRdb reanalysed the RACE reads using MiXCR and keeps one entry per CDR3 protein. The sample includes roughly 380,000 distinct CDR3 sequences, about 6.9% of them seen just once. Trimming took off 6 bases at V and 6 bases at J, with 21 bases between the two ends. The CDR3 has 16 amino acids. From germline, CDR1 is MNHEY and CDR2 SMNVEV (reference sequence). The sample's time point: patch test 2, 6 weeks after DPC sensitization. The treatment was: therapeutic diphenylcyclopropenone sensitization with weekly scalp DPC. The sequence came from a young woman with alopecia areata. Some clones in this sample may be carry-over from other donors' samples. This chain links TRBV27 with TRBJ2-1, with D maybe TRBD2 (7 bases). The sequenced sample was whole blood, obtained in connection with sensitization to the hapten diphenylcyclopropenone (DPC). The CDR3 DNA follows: TGTGCCAGCAGGAATGGGGGGGGCCATTCGGCCAATGAGCAGTTCTTC. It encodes CASRNGGGHSANEQFF.